The 8 T cell receptor beta chains below come from one sample, sequenced in a study of naive and memory T cell subsets. Two oligonucleotides, mixed equimolar, formed the beta constant-region primer covering TRBC1 and TRBC2. Nested alpha and beta constant-region primers with the SP2 primer drove four PCR rounds on ligated cDNA. TCRdb analysed the UMI-ligation and nested PCR reads with MiXCR anew, one entry per CDR3 protein. The sample has over 100,000 distinct CDR3 sequences; 35% to 40% are singletons. Sample: central memory CD4+ T cells from blood. These receptors were collected from a human donor in good health.

The chain joins TRBV2 to TRBJ2-1, with 13 bases identical to TRBD2. Germline CDR1 is SNHLY and CDR2 is FYNNEI. V shed 7 bases, J shed 5 bases, and the junction held 5 bases outside the gene matches. There are 15 residues in the CDR3. The CDR3: CASTTGLAGDNEQFF. In DNA, the CDR3 is TGTGCCAGCACCACCGGACTAGCGGGGGACAATGAGCAGTTCTTC.

The gene calls are TRBV5-1 and TRBJ2-6, with 9 bases that match TRBD1. The CDR3 length is 18 residues. CDR1 is SGHRS, CDR2 YFSETQ, per germline. V shed 4 bases and J 0 bases; nucleotides not matched to a gene: 8. The CDR3 DNA sequence: TGCGCCAGCAGCATAACCGGGACAGGGAGCTCTGGGGCCAACGTCCTGACTTTC. Its translation is CASSITGTGSSGANVLTF.

This chain uses TRBV5-1 with TRBJ2-2, with 13 bases identical to TRBD2. Losses at the gene ends were 4 bases for V and 8 bases for J; bases not matched to a gene: 8. CDR3 length: 16 amino acids. Germline-derived CDR1 and CDR2 are SGHRS and YFSETQ. CDR3 nucleotides: TGCGCCAGCAGCCACCGGACTAGCGGGAGTGCAGGGGAGCTGTTTTTT. Translating it yields CASSHRTSGSAGELFF.

The chain links TRBV28 to TRBJ2-7; 13 nucleotides align to TRBD2. Germline V gives CDR1 MDHEN, CDR2 SYDVKM. V gave up 5 bases and J gave up 4 bases; unmatched junction bases: 5. There are 15 residues in the CDR3. In DNA, the CDR3 is TGTGCCAGCAGTCCCCGACTAGCGGGGGGATACGAGCAGTACTTC. Translating it yields CASSPRLAGGYEQYF.

The chain uses TRBV30 and TRBJ2-1, with 9 bases lining up with TRBD2. CDR3 length: 13 amino acids. V lost 6 bases and J lost 6; bases outside the gene matches: 6. The germline V gene encodes CDR1 GTSNPN and CDR2 SVGIG (reference sequence). This CDR3 is CACSSGAGNEQFF. The DNA for the CDR3 is TGTGCCTGCTCTAGCGGGGCAGGCAATGAGCAGTTCTTC.

This clonotype was detected many times. The CDR3 reads CASARGLGITDTQYF. The DNA of the CDR3 is TGTGCCAGCGCCCGCGGCCTGGGTATCACAGATACGCAGTATTTT. The chain employs TRBV12-3 or TRBV12-4 and TRBJ2-3; the D is unclear. Trimming removed 8 bases at V and 2 bases at J, with 17 bases between. CDR3 length: 15 amino acids.

In its sample, this clonotype was seen once. The rearrangement joins TRBV10-3 to TRBJ2-7; a possible D gene is TRBD1 (6 bases). Per germline, CDR1 ENHRY and CDR2 SYGVKD. Trimming took 5 bases from V and 5 from J, leaving 19 bases between them. CDR3 length equals 15 residues. Here the CDR3 reads CAISPTGKLSHEQYF. The CDR3 coding sequence is TGTGCCATCAGTCCTACAGGGAAGTTGAGCCACGAGCAGTACTTC.

The genes are TRBV20-1 and TRBJ2-3; no definite D call. V dropped 6 bases and J dropped 4 bases, with 20 bases sitting between them. The CDR3 sequence is 15 residues long. Germline-derived CDR1 and CDR2 are DFQATT and SNEGSKA (reference sequence). The CDR3 is CSAPSPRARADTQYF. DNA for the CDR3: TGCAGTGCCCCGTCTCCTAGGGCAAGGGCAGATACGCAGTATTTT.